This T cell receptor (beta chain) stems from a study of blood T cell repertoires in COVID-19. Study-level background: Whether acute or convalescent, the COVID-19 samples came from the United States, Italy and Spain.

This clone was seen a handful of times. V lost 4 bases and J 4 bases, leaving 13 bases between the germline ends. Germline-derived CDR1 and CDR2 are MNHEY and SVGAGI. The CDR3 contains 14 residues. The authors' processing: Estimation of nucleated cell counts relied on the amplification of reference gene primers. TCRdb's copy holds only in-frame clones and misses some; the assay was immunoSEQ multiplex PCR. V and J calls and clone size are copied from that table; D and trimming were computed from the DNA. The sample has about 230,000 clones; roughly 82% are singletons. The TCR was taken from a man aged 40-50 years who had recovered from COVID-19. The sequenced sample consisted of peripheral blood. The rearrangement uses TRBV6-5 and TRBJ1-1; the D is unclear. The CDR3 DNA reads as TGTGCCAGCAGTTCAAACTCGAGGCCCACTGAAGCTTTCTTT. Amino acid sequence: CASSSNSRPTEAFF.